This T cell receptor (beta chain) stems from a study of shared clonotypes between healthy human individuals. Germline V lookup: CDR1 LNHDA, CDR2 SQIVND (reference sequence). Trimming removed 5 bases from V and 7 bases from J, with 17 bases in between. The CDR3 runs to 15 residues. Findings and limits, study-wide: Blood alone was sampled, and tissue repertoires likely differ.

There were only Caucasian adults among the donors, and all lived in Nashville, Tennessee. Notes on this clone: Antigen: not known.

Replicate sorted-subset PCRs were loaded with about 0.2 ug DNA, about 30,000 T cell genomes. Libraries were prepared by immunoSEQ multiplex PCR; TCRdb keeps only in-frame clonotypes and omits some of them. The sample contains 2.3 million or so clones, more than 80% of which appear only once. The clonotype originates from a man aged 18-30 years in good health. Some clones in this sample may be carry-over from other donors' samples. This sequence joins TRBV19 and TRBJ1-4; D remains unclear. The sample taken for sequencing was naive CD4+ T cells from PBMCs. As to subset: CD45RA+ positively selected. In DNA form, the CDR3 reads TGTGCCAGTAGTTCCGGCAGGAGGCTGGGTGAAAAACTGTTTTTT. This sequence encodes CASSSGRRLGEKLFF.